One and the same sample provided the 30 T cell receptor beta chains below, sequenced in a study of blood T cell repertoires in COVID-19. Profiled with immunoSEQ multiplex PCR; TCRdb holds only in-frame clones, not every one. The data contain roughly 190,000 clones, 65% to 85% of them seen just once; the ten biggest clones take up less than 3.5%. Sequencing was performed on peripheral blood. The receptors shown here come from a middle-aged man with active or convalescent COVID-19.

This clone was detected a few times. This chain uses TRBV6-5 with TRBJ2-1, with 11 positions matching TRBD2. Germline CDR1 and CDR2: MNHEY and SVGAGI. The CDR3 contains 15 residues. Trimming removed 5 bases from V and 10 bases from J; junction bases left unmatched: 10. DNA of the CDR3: TGTGCCAGCAGTCCCCAACCTCGACTAGCGGGGGAGCAGTTCTTC. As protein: CASSPQPRLAGEQFF.

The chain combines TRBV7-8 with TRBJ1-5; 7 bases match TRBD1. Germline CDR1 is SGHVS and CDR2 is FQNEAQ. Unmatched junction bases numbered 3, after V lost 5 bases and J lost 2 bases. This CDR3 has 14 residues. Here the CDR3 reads CASSRGGRNQPQHF. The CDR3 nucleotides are TGTGCCAGCAGCCGAGGGGGCCGCAATCAGCCCCAGCATTTT.

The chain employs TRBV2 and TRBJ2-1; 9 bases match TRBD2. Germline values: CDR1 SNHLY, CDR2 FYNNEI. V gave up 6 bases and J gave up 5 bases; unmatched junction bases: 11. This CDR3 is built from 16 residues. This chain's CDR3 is CASSPPSGALNNEQFF. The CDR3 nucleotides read TGTGCCAGCAGCCCCCCTAGCGGGGCCCTAAACAATGAGCAGTTCTTC.

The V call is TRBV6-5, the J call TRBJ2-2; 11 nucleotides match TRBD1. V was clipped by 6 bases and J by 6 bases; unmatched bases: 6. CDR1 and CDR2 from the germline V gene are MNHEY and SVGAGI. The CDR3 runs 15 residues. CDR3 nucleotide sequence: TGTGCCAGCAGGACCGGGACAGGGGGGCCCGGGGAGCTGTTTTTT. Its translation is CASRTGTGGPGELFF.

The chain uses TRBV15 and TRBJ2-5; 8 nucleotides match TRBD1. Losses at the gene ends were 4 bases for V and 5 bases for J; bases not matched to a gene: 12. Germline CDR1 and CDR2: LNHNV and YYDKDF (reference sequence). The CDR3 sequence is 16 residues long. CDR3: CATSKALDRAGETQYF. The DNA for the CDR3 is TGTGCCACCAGCAAAGCCCTGGACAGGGCCGGCGAGACCCAGTACTTC.

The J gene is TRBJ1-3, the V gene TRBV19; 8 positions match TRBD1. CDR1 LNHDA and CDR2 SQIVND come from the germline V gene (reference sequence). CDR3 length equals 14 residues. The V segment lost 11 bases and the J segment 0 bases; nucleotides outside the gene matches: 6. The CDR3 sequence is CAARDRGSGNTIYF. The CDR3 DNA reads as TGTGCCGCGCGAGACAGGGGCTCTGGAAACACCATATATTTT.

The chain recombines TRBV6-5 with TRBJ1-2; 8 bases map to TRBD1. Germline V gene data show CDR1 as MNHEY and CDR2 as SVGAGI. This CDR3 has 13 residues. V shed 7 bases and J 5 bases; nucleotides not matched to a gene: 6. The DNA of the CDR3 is TGTGCCAGCACCAGGGACAGGAGTTATGGCTACACCTTC. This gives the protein CASTRDRSYGYTF.

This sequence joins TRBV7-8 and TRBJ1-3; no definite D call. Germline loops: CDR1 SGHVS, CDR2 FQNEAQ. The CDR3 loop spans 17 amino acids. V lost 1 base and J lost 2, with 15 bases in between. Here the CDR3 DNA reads TGTGCCAGCAGCTTAGGTCTCAGCGTGTCAACTGGAAACACCATATATTTT. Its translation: CASSLGLSVSTGNTIYF.

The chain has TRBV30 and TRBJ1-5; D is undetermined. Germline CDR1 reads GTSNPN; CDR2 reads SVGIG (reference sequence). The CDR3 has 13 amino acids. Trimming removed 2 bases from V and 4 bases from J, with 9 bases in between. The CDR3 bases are TGTGCCTGGAGTATCCTAGCTAATCAGCCCCAGCATTTT. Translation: CAWSILANQPQHF.

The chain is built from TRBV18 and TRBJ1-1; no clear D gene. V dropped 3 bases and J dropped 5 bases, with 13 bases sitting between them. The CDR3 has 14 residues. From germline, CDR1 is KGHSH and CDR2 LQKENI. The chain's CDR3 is CASSPGNSGTEAFF. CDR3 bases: TGTGCCAGCTCACCTGGAAATAGCGGTACTGAAGCTTTCTTT. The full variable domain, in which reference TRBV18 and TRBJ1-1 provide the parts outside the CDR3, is NAGVMQNPRHLVRRRGQEARLRCSPMKGHSHVYWYRQLPEEGLKFMVYLQKENIIDESGMPKERFSAEFPKEGPSILRIQQVVRGDSAAYFCASSPGNSGTEAFFGQGTRLTVV.

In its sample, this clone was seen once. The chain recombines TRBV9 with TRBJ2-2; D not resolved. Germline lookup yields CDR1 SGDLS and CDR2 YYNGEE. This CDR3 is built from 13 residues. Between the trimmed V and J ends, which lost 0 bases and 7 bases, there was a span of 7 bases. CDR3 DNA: TGTGCCAGCAGCGTAGGTACTATCGGGGAGCTGTTTTTT. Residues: CASSVGTIGELFF.

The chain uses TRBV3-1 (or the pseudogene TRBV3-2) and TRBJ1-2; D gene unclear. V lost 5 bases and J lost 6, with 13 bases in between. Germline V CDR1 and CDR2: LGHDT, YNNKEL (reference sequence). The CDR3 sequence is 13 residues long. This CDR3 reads CASSSLGRDGYTF. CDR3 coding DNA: TGTGCCAGCAGCTCCTTAGGCCGGGATGGCTACACCTTC.

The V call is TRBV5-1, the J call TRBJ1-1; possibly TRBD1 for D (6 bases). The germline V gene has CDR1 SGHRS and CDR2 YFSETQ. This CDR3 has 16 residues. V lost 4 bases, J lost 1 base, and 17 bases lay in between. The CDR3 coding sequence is TGCGCCAGCAGCCTTTCGACAGGCCCAAGGAACACTGAAGCTTTCTTT. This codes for CASSLSTGPRNTEAFF.

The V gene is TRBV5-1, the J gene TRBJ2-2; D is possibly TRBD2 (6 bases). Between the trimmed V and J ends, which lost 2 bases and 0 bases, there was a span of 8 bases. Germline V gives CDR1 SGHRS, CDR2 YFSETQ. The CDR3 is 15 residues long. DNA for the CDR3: TGCGCCAGCAGCTTAACTAGCCCGAACACCGGGGAGCTGTTTTTT. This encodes CASSLTSPNTGELFF.

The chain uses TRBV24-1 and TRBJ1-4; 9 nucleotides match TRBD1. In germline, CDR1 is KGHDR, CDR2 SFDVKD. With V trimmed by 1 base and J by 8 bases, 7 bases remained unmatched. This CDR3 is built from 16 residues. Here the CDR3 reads CATSDFSGTGQEKLFF. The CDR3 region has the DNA TGTGCCACCAGTGATTTCTCCGGGACAGGGCAGGAAAAACTGTTTTTT.

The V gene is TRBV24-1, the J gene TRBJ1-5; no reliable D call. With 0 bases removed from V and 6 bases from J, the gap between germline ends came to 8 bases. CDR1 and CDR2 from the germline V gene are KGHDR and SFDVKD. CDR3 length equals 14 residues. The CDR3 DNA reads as TGTGCCACCAGTGATTTGCAGGATCCTCAGCCCCAGCATTTT. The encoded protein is CATSDLQDPQPQHF.

Here the CDR3 DNA reads TGTGCCAGCAGCTTGATGAGTAACCAAGAGACCCAGTACTTC. Translation gives CASSLMSNQETQYF. The chain is built from TRBV5-6 and TRBJ2-5; D not resolved. There are 14 residues in the CDR3. V lost 1 base to trimming and J lost 0 bases, with 7 bases between them. CDR1 is SGHDT and CDR2 is YYEEEE in the germline V gene.

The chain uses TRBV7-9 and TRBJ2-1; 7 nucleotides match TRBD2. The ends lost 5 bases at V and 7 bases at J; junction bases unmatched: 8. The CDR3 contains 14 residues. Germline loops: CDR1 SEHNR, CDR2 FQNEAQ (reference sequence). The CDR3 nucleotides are TGTGCCAGCAGCCTCAAGCAAGCGGGAAATGAGCAGTTCTTC. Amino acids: CASSLKQAGNEQFF.

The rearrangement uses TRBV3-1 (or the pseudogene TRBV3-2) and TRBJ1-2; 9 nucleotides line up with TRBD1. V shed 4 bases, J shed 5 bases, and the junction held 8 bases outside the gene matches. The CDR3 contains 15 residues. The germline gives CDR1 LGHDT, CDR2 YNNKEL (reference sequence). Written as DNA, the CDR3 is TGTGCCAGCAGCCCTAATTGGGACAGGGTATATGGCTACACCTTC. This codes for CASSPNWDRVYGYTF.

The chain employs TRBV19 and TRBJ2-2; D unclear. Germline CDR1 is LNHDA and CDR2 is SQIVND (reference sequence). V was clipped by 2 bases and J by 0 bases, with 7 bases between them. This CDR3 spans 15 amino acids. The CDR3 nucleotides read TGTGCCAGTAGTATACGGGTCGCGAACACCGGGGAGCTGTTTTTT. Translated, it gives CASSIRVANTGELFF.

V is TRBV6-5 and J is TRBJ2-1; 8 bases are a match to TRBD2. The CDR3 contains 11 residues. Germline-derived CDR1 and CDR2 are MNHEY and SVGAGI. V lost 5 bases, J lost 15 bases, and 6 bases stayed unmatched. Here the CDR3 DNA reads TGTGCCAGCAGTCCGGGGGGGGCTTGGTTCTTC. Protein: CASSPGGAWFF.

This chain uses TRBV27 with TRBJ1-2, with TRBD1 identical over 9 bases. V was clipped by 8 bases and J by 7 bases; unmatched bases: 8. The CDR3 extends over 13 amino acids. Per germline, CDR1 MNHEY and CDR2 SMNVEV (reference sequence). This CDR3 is CASGQGRFGGYTF. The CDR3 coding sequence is TGTGCCAGCGGACAGGGGAGGTTCGGTGGCTACACCTTC.

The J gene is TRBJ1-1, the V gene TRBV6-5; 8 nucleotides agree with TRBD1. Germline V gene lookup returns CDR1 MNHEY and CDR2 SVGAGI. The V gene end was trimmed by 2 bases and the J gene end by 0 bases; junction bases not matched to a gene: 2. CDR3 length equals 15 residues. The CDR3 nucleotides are TGTGCCAGCAGTTACCCGGGACAGGTGAACACTGAAGCTTTCTTT. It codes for CASSYPGQVNTEAFF.

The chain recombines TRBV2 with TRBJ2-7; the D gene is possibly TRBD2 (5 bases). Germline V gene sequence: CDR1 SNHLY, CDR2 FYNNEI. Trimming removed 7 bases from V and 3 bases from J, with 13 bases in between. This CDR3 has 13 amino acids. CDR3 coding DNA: TGTGCCAGCAACACGGGGATGTTCTACGAGCAGTACTTC. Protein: CASNTGMFYEQYF.

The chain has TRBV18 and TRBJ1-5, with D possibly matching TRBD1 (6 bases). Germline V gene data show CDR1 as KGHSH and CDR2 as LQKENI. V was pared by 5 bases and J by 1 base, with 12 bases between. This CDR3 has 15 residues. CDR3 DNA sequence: TGTGCCAGCTCATCTGTACAGGGAAGCAATCAGCCCCAGCATTTT. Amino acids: CASSSVQGSNQPQHF.

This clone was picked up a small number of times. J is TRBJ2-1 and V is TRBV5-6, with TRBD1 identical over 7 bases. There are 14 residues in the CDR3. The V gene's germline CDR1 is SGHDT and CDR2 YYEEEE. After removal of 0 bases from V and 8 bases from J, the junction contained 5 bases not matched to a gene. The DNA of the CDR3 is TGTGCCAGCAGCTTGGACGTAAGGGGGCATGAGCAGTTCTTC. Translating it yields CASSLDVRGHEQFF. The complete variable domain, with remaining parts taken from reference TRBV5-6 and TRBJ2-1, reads DAGVTQSPTHLIKTRGQQVTLRCSPKSGHDTVSWYQQALGQGPQFIFQYYEEEERQRGNFPDRFSGHQFPNYSSELNVNALLLGDSALYLCASSLDVRGHEQFFGPGTRLTVL.

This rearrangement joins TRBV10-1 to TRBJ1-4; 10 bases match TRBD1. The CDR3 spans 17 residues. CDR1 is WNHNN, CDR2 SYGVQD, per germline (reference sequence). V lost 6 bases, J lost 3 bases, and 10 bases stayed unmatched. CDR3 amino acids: CASSPGTGAPANEKLFF. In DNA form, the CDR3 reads TGCGCCAGCAGCCCCGGGACAGGGGCCCCAGCTAATGAAAAACTGTTTTTT.

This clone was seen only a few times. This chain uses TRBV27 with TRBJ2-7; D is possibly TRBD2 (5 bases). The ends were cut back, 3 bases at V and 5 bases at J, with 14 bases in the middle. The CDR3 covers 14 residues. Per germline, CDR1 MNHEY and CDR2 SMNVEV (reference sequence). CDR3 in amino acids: CASSFSASFHEQYF. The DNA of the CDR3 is TGTGCCAGCAGTTTCAGTGCTAGCTTCCACGAGCAGTACTTC.

The CDR3 DNA follows: TGTGCCAGCACGAGGGGGCTGCCCACCGGGGAGCTGTTTTTT. Translated: CASTRGLPTGELFF. The gene calls are TRBV2 and TRBJ2-2; 7 nucleotides align to TRBD1. The CDR3 sequence is 14 residues long. Germline V lookup: CDR1 SNHLY, CDR2 FYNNEI. V lost 7 bases, J lost 4 bases, and 6 bases stayed unmatched.

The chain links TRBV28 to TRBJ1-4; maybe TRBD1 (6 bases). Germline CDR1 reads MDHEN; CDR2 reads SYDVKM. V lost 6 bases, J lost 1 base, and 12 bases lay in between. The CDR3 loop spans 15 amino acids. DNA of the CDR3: TGTGCCAGCAGCCTTTGGACAGTAACTAATGAAAAACTGTTTTTT. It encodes CASSLWTVTNEKLFF.